The rows below give T cell receptor beta chains drawn from one sample of a study of CD8 T cells in ankylosing spondylitis. MiXCR, applied by TCRdb to the 5' RACE reads, yields one record per CDR3 protein. The sample lists some 30,000 distinct CDR3 sequences, 5.5% to 8% seen once, with approximately 10% in the top ten. Sample: blood, either unsorted or a sorted T cell fraction (not recorded which). These receptors originate from a male donor with ankylosing spondylitis or in good health (not recorded which). Each CDR3 is given with its conserved first and last residue. A D gene is named only where the DNA matches it firmly. Clone size is not always given. Where it is, it says once, few, many or a class for expanded clones.

TRBJ1-1,many,TRBV5-1,NA,TGCGCCAGCAGCTTGTCGGCAGTGAACACTGAAGCTTTCTTT,CASSLSAVNTEAFF
TRBJ2-1,many,TRBV5-1,NA,TGCGCCAGCAGCTTGTGGCACACCTCCGGGATCGGCTACAATGAGCAGTTCTTC,CASSLWHTSGIGYNEQFF
TRBJ1-1,few,TRBV20-1,NA,TGCAGTGCTAAAGCGGGGGCGGACACTGAAGCTTTCTTT,CSAKAGADTEAFF
TRBJ2-3,NA,TRBV7-9,TRBD2,TGTGCCAGCAGTCCGGGACTAGCGCTAACAGATACGCAGTATTTT,CASSPGLALTDTQYF
TRBJ2-5,NA,TRBV29-1,TRBD2,TGCAGCGTTGAAGCTGGGGGGGGTTCTGAGACCCAGTACTTC,CSVEAGGGSETQYF
TRBJ2-1,many,TRBV24-1,TRBD2,TGTGCCACCAGTGATGCCTCGGGACTAGCGGGAGGAGGGGTCTACAATGAGCAGTTCTTC,CATSDASGLAGGGVYNEQFF
TRBJ2-3,many,TRBV5-1,NA,TGCGCCAGCAGCTTGTTCGGGGTTCGAGGCACAGATACGCAGTATTTT,CASSLFGVRGTDTQYF
TRBJ2-3,many,TRBV20-1,TRBD2,TGCAGTGCCCTGTTCGGGACTAGCGGGAGTAGCACAGATACGCAGTATTTT,CSALFGTSGSSTDTQYF
TRBJ1-5,many,TRBV28,NA,TGTGCCAGCAGTTTAGGAAATAGCAATCAGCCCCAGCATTTT,CASSLGNSNQPQHF
TRBJ2-1,NA,TRBV29-1,TRBD2,TGCAGCGTTACCGGACTAGCGGGTACTACCTACAATGAGCAGTTCTTC,CSVTGLAGTTYNEQFF
TRBJ2-2,many,TRBV7-7,NA,TGTGCCAGCAGCTTCGCGGGGAACACCGGGGAGCTGTTTTTT,CASSFAGNTGELFF
TRBJ1-2,many,TRBV11-2,NA,TGTGCCAGCAACCCGGGCAGTTCTCAAACGGGCTATGGCTACACCTTC,CASNPGSSQTGYGYTF
TRBJ2-5,many,TRBV5-1,TRBD1,TGCGCCAGCAGCGAGACAGGGATCCCGGAGACCCAGTACTTC,CASSETGIPETQYF
TRBJ2-3,many,TRBV27,TRBD2,TGTGCCAGCAGTTCGCCGGGACTAGCGGGACCCAGCACAGATACGCAGTATTTT,CASSSPGLAGPSTDTQYF
TRBJ2-1,many,TRBV7-3,NA,TGTGCCAGCAGCTTAAATGGTAACCAATACAATGAGCAGTTCTTC,CASSLNGNQYNEQFF
TRBJ2-5,many,TRBV6-5,NA,TGTGCCAGCAGTTACTCGTATACGGGAAGAGAGACCCAGTACTTC,CASSYSYTGRETQYF
TRBJ2-5,many,TRBV6-1,TRBD2,TGTGCCAGCAGCCAGGGACTAGCCGAAGAGACCCAGTACTTC,CASSQGLAEETQYF
TRBJ2-3,many,TRBV29-1,NA,TGCAGCGACTCAGGGGGGACAGATACGCAGTATTTT,CSDSGGTDTQYF
TRBJ2-7,many,TRBV28,TRBD2,TGTGCCAGCAGTTTAGCCCCTCTACTAGCGGAGAACTCCTACGAGCAGTACTTC,CASSLAPLLAENSYEQYF
TRBJ2-2,NA,TRBV5-1,TRBD2,TGCGCCAGCAGCGACCTTAGCGGGACGACCGGGGAGCTGTTTTTT,CASSDLSGTTGELFF
TRBJ2-7,many,TRBV2,TRBD1,TGTGCCAGCAGTGAAGACAGAGACAGGGTTGATGTAGTTTACGAGCAGTACTTC,CASSEDRDRVDVVYEQYF
TRBJ2-7,many,TRBV4-1,TRBD2,TGCGCCAGCAGATCCGGGAGCGGGACTCGGGAGCAGTACTTC,CASRSGSGTREQYF
TRBJ2-1,many,TRBV5-1,NA,TGCGCCAGCACCCCAGGATACTCCGCAGGGAACAATGAGCAGTTCTTC,CASTPGYSAGNNEQFF
TRBJ2-1,many,TRBV29-1,NA,TGCAGCGTTGATTTCTATAATGAGCAGTTCTTC,CSVDFYNEQFF
TRBJ2-7,many,TRBV29-1,NA,TGCAGCGTCAGCGAGTACGGCGAGCAGTACTTC,CSVSEYGEQYF
TRBJ2-1,many,TRBV24-1,NA,TGTGCCACCAGTGACCCCGGACTTGTCAATGAGCAGTTCTTC,CATSDPGLVNEQFF
TRBJ2-5,NA,TRBV7-2,TRBD1,TGTGCCAGCAGCTTTCGCCAGGGGGTCGAGACCCAGTACTTC,CASSFRQGVETQYF
TRBJ2-7,NA,TRBV12-3/TRBV12-4,NA,TGTGCCAGCAGTCCCGGCGACGAGCAGTACTTC,CASSPGDEQYF
TRBJ1-5,many,TRBV10-3,TRBD1,TGTGCCATCAGTGAGTCGGCCTCCGACAGGGACAATCAGCCCCAGCATTTT,CAISESASDRDNQPQHF
TRBJ2-3,many,TRBV5-4,TRBD2,TGTGCCAGCAGGCGGGGACTAGCGGTACCAGATACGCAGTATTTT,CASRRGLAVPDTQYF
TRBJ2-7,many,TRBV2,TRBD1,TGTGCCAGCAGTAGGGACAGGGTGAACGAGCAGTACTTC,CASSRDRVNEQYF
TRBJ2-3,NA,TRBV7-2,TRBD2,TGTGCCAGCAGCTTACGGCGGGAGGGGTCCCATACGCAGTATTTT,CASSLRREGSHTQYF
TRBJ2-2,many,TRBV20-1,TRBD2,TGCAGTGCTAGACACAGCGGGGTGAACACCGGGGAGCTGTTTTTT,CSARHSGVNTGELFF
TRBJ1-2,many,TRBV25-1,TRBD1,TGTGCCAGCAGTGATCGGGACAGGGTGGAAGGCTACACCTTC,CASSDRDRVEGYTF
TRBJ1-5,many,TRBV28,NA,TGTGCCAGCAGTTCTGTTCCGGGACGACCTGCCGATCTGCCCCAGCATTTT,CASSSVPGRPADLPQHF
TRBJ1-4,NA,TRBV29-1,NA,TGCAGCGTCGCACTAGGGAGTAGTGAAAAACTGTTTTTT,CSVALGSSEKLFF
TRBJ2-7,many,TRBV5-5,NA,TGTGCCAGCAGCTTGACTCAGGGAAGGACCTACGAGCAGTACTTC,CASSLTQGRTYEQYF
TRBJ1-1,many,TRBV20-1,NA,TGCAGTGCTCTCCCATGGGGGAACACTGAAGCTTTCTTT,CSALPWGNTEAFF
TRBJ2-6,many,TRBV29-1,TRBD1,TGCAGCGTCGGGACAGGGGAGGTCCTGACTTTC,CSVGTGEVLTF
TRBJ2-3,NA,TRBV11-2,TRBD2,TGTGCCAGCAGCCCCGGGACTAGCGGGAGCAATACGCAGTATTTT,CASSPGTSGSNTQYF
TRBJ2-3,many,TRBV15,NA,TGTGCCACCAGCAGAGAGCAGTTCGGTACGCAGTATTTT,CATSREQFGTQYF
TRBJ2-1,many,TRBV9,TRBD2,TGTGCCAGCAGCGTGACTAGCGGGAGGGACAATGAGCAGTTCTTC,CASSVTSGRDNEQFF
TRBJ1-5,NA,TRBV19,TRBD1,TGTGTCAGTAGTGCTACAGGGGGGAATCAGCCCCAGCATTTT,CVSSATGGNQPQHF
TRBJ2-2,many,TRBV12-3/TRBV12-4,TRBD2,TGTGCCAGCAGTCCTCGACTAGCGGGTGTCCCGGGGGAGCTGTTTTTT,CASSPRLAGVPGELFF
TRBJ2-3,few,TRBV2,NA,TGTGCCAGCAGAGCCGACACAGATACGCAGTATTTT,CASRADTDTQYF
TRBJ1-2,many,TRBV5-5,NA,TGTGCCAGCAGCTTGTATCAAGACTATGGCTACACCTTC,CASSLYQDYGYTF
TRBJ2-2,once,TRBV7-9,NA,TGTGCCAGCAGCTTGGCTAGTGGGAACACCGGGGAGCTGTTTTTT,CASSLASGNTGELFF
TRBJ2-2,many,TRBV7-7,NA,TGTGCCAGCAGCTCCGGGACGGCTAACACCGGGGAGCTGTTTTTT,CASSSGTANTGELFF
TRBJ2-5,many,TRBV20-1,TRBD2,TGCAGTGAGGAGGGAGGGCTCTCCCCCACCCAGTACTTC,CSEEGGLSPTQYF
TRBJ2-1,many,TRBV6-1,TRBD2,TGTGCCAGCACCGAGGGCGGGAGATACAATGAGCAGTTCTTC,CASTEGGRYNEQFF
TRBJ2-2,many,TRBV5-1,TRBD1,TGCGCCAGCAGCTCTACCGGGACAGGGGGTACCGGGGAGCTGTTTTTT,CASSSTGTGGTGELFF
TRBJ2-7,many,TRBV3-1,NA,TGTGCCAGCAGCCAGCGGGGGCCCTACGAGCAGTACTTC,CASSQRGPYEQYF
TRBJ1-6,many,TRBV28,NA,TGTGCCAGTTTGGGTGGGACACACTATAATTCACCCCTCCACTTT,CASLGGTHYNSPLHF
TRBJ2-2,NA,TRBV7-7,NA,TGTGCTAGCAGCTTCCGGAGTGGGGTGAACACCGGGGAGCTGTTTTTT,CASSFRSGVNTGELFF
TRBJ2-5,many,TRBV15,TRBD2,TGTGCCACCAGCAAGCCCTCTAGCGGTCAAGAGACCCAGTACTTC,CATSKPSSGQETQYF